Listed below are T cell receptor beta chains from one sample, sequenced in a study of blood T cells in healthy people across ages. TCRdb re-called the 5' RACE reads through MiXCR, storing one row per CDR3 protein. This sample has fewer than 2 million distinct CDR3 sequences, with 30% to 40% found just once. Material for sequencing was blood. These TCRs come from a human donor in good health. Both conserved end residues are part of each CDR3. Each record gives: CDR3 protein, CDR3 DNA, D gene, J gene, clone size, V gene. D genes are given only for firm matches. Clone size appears in some rows only: once, few, many, or a class for an expanded clone.

CASSPDRGYRYTF	TGTGCCAGCAGCCCAGACAGGGGGTATCGCTACACCTTC	TRBD1	TRBJ1-2	NA	TRBV6-5
CSARDRRGGPLYGYTF	TGCAGTGCTAGAGATCGGAGGGGCGGTCCCTTATATGGCTACACCTTC	NA	TRBJ1-2	few	TRBV20-1
CASSLARGRPLHF	TGTGCCAGCAGCTTAGCGAGGGGTAGACCCCTCCACTTT	NA	TRBJ1-6	NA	TRBV7-3
CASTREGYGYTF	TGTGCCAGCACCCGGGAGGGCTATGGCTACACCTTC	NA	TRBJ1-2	NA	TRBV12-3/TRBV12-4
CAITKGEDVNSPLHF	TGTGCCATTACAAAGGGGGAAGACGTCAATTCACCCCTCCACTTT	NA	TRBJ1-6	NA	TRBV10-3
CASSLGSSRNSYEQYF	TGTGCCAGCAGTCTGGGCTCGTCCAGGAACTCCTACGAGCAGTACTTC	NA	TRBJ2-7	few	TRBV7-2
CAISVGGGRNTEAFF	TGTGCCATCAGTGTGGGGGGAGGTAGGAACACTGAAGCTTTCTTT	NA	TRBJ1-1	NA	TRBV10-3
CASSRGQGSHEQYF	TGTGCCAGCAGCCGCGGACAGGGTTCCCACGAGCAGTACTTC	TRBD1	TRBJ2-7	NA	TRBV3-1
CASSLNRGLATF	TGTGCCAGCAGCTTAAACAGGGGGCTGGCCACCTTC	TRBD1	TRBJ1-2	NA	TRBV12-3/TRBV12-4
CSVGNRGLNEQYF	TGCAGCGTTGGTAACAGGGGTTTGAATGAGCAGTACTTC	TRBD1	TRBJ2-4	NA	TRBV29-1
CASSLGKTTSTDTQYF	TGTGCCAGCAGCTTAGGGAAGACCACTAGCACAGATACGCAGTATTTT	NA	TRBJ2-3	few	TRBV7-9
CASSQKGQNNEQFF	TGTGCCAGCAGCCAAAAAGGACAGAACAATGAGCAGTTCTTC	NA	TRBJ2-1	NA	TRBV7-2
CATSRDLSGAGANVLTF	TGTGCCACCAGCAGAGATCTCTCAGGGGCTGGGGCCAACGTCCTGACTTTC	NA	TRBJ2-6	few	TRBV15
CASSRSGGAQETQYF	TGTGCCAGCAGTCGAAGCGGGGGGGCCCAAGAGACCCAGTACTTC	TRBD2	TRBJ2-5	NA	TRBV13
CASSHRGAENTEAFF	TGCGCCAGCAGCCACCGTGGCGCGGAGAACACTGAAGCTTTCTTT	NA	TRBJ1-1	NA	TRBV4-1
CSAELGQNYGYTF	TGCAGTGCAGAGTTGGGACAGAACTATGGCTACACCTTC	TRBD1	TRBJ1-2	few	TRBV20-1
CASSFFSETQYF	TGTGCCAGCAGCTTCTTTTCGGAGACCCAGTACTTC	NA	TRBJ2-5	few	TRBV7-2
CASSEQEANGYTF	TGTGCCAGCTCAGAACAGGAAGCTAATGGCTACACCTTC	NA	TRBJ1-2	NA	TRBV18
CASSTGVLQETQYF	TGCGCCAGCAGCACAGGGGTACTACAAGAGACCCAGTACTTC	TRBD1	TRBJ2-5	NA	TRBV5-1
CASSQDHLNTEAFF	TGTGCCAGCAGCCAAGATCACCTGAACACTGAAGCTTTCTTT	NA	TRBJ1-1	NA	TRBV3-1
CASTGTGAYGYTF	TGTGCCAGCACGGGGACAGGCGCCTATGGCTACACCTTC	TRBD1	TRBJ1-2	NA	TRBV12-3/TRBV12-4
CASSLVSTSSAYEQYF	TGTGCCAGCAGCTTGGTCTCTACTAGTTCGGCCTACGAGCAGTACTTC	NA	TRBJ2-7	NA	TRBV7-2
CGVGQDRAYEQYF	TGCGGCGTCGGACAGGATAGGGCCTACGAGCAGTACTTC	TRBD1	TRBJ2-7	NA	TRBV29-1
CASSSLRGDRPGANVLTF	TGTGCCAGCAGTTCACTTCGGGGAGACAGGCCTGGAGCCAACGTCCTGACTTTC	NA	TRBJ2-6	few	TRBV6-2/TRBV6-3
CASSRTLAKNIQYF	TGTGCCAGCAGCAGGACCCTAGCCAAAAACATTCAGTACTTC	NA	TRBJ2-4	few	TRBV28
CASSKNGQGDHEQYF	TGTGCCAGCAGTAAAAACGGACAGGGAGATCACGAGCAGTACTTC	TRBD1	TRBJ2-7	few	TRBV12-3/TRBV12-4
CASSPGTGGLGNEQFF	TGCGCCAGTAGCCCGGGCACCGGGGGGCTGGGGAATGAGCAGTTCTTC	NA	TRBJ2-1	NA	TRBV4-3
CASSTQGFQETQYF	TGTGCCAGCAGTACCCAGGGGTTCCAAGAGACCCAGTACTTC	NA	TRBJ2-5	few	TRBV6-5
CASSWAGGRVLNEQFF	TGTGCCAGCAGTTGGGCAGGGGGGCGGGTTCTGAATGAGCAGTTCTTC	NA	TRBJ2-1	NA	TRBV6-2/TRBV6-3
CASSAPGQGNTEAFF	TGTGCCAGCAGCGCCCCGGGACAGGGTAACACTGAAGCTTTCTTT	TRBD1	TRBJ1-1	few	TRBV6-2/TRBV6-3
CASKSSGANVLTF	TGTGCCAGTAAAAGCTCTGGGGCCAACGTCCTGACTTTC	NA	TRBJ2-6	many	TRBV5-1
CTSSQAAFSGLEQYF	TGCACCAGCAGCCAAGCGGCTTTCTCCGGGTTAGAGCAGTACTTC	NA	TRBJ2-7	few	TRBV4-1
CATTTQVVVPSSEQFF	TGTGCCACAACAACCCAGGTTGTGGTCCCTAGTAGTGAGCAGTTCTTC	NA	TRBJ2-1	NA	TRBV12-3/TRBV12-4
CASSLQLGRNYEQYF	TGTGCCAGCAGCTTACAGTTAGGGAGGAACTACGAGCAGTACTTC	NA	TRBJ2-7	NA	TRBV7-3
CNVVLAGYEQYF	TGCAACGTTGTACTAGCGGGGTACGAGCAGTACTTC	TRBD2	TRBJ2-7	few	TRBV29-1
CSAEASGLYNEQFF	TGCAGTGCGGAGGCTAGCGGGTTATACAATGAGCAGTTCTTC	TRBD2	TRBJ2-1	NA	TRBV20-1
CASSFYGAGDNEQFF	TGTGCCAGCAGTTTTTATGGGGCAGGTGACAATGAGCAGTTCTTC	NA	TRBJ2-1	NA	TRBV12-3/TRBV12-4
CASSPNGHEQYF	TGTGCCAGCAGCCCCAATGGGCACGAGCAGTACTTC	NA	TRBJ2-7	NA	TRBV7-2
CSASGRGWGNTEAFF	TGCAGTGCTAGTGGTCGGGGCTGGGGAAACACTGAAGCTTTCTTT	NA	TRBJ1-1	NA	TRBV20-1
CSAREQGTNYGYTF	TGCAGTGCTAGAGAACAGGGGACTAACTATGGCTACACCTTC	TRBD1	TRBJ1-2	few	TRBV20-1
CASSLYRGSYNEQFF	TGTGCCAGCAGTTTGTACCGCGGCTCCTACAATGAGCAGTTCTTC	NA	TRBJ2-1	many	TRBV7-2
CASSFRTSGGGSYNEQFF	TGCGCCAGCAGCTTCCGGACTAGCGGGGGTGGTTCCTACAATGAGCAGTTCTTC	TRBD2	TRBJ2-1	once	TRBV5-1
CASSFFVGTDNEQFF	TGTGCCAGCAGCTTTTTCGTAGGGACGGACAATGAGCAGTTCTTC	NA	TRBJ2-1	few	TRBV11-2
CSAPGQANLKNIQYF	TGCAGTGCTCCCGGACAGGCGAATCTAAAAAACATTCAGTACTTC	TRBD1	TRBJ2-4	few	TRBV20-1
CASSLLVRTGGNNEQFF	TGTGCCAGCAGCTTATTAGTAAGGACAGGGGGGAACAATGAGCAGTTCTTC	TRBD1	TRBJ2-1	NA	TRBV7-2
CSVEEGGQTFASEQFF	TGCAGCGTTGAAGAAGGGGGCCAGACCTTCGCTTCCGAGCAGTTCTTC	TRBD1	TRBJ2-1	NA	TRBV29-1
CASSFSAGRLSGANVLTF	TGTGCCAGCAGTTTTTCGGCGGGACGGCTCTCTGGGGCCAACGTCCTGACTTTC	NA	TRBJ2-6	few	TRBV12-3/TRBV12-4
CSVGQGGAAFF	TGCAGCGTTGGACAGGGTGGAGCAGCTTTCTTT	TRBD1	TRBJ1-1	NA	TRBV29-1
CASNRRSVKGCDEQFF	TGTGCCAGCAACCGCCGAAGCGTTAAGGGTTGCGATGAGCAGTTCTTC	NA	TRBJ2-1	NA	TRBV28
CASFVRKRDQETQYF	TGTGCCAGCTTTGTGAGAAAGCGGGACCAAGAGACCCAGTACTTC	NA	TRBJ2-5	once	TRBV2
CASSVTGGARSSYNSPLHF	TGTGCCAGCAGCGTAACAGGGGGCGCGAGGAGCTCCTATAATTCACCCCTCCACTTT	TRBD1	TRBJ1-6	few	TRBV5-4
CAISDRGSVDQPQHF	TGTGCCATCAGTGATCGGGGTTCGGTGGATCAGCCCCAGCATTTT	NA	TRBJ1-5	NA	TRBV10-3
CSASRSHNEQFF	TGCAGTGCTAGTCGCTCTCACAATGAGCAGTTCTTC	NA	TRBJ2-1	few	TRBV20-1